The T cell receptor (beta chain) described here comes from a study of cytomegalovirus exposure and HLA in healthy donors (dated by TCRdb to about 2017). As for the study more broadly: According to an earlier analysis of 587 of the donors, about 179 million T cells yielded 117 million unique TCR beta sequences and approximately 300 Gb of sequence data. Roughly 290 gigabases of sequencing data and around 88 million unique TCR sequences made up an early release that covered 500 to 650 HLA-typed donors. Besides the first cohort of roughly 660 subjects, a separate validation cohort made up of 120 different subjects was used. The later analysis used no new phenotypic data to find candidate immune exposures, relying instead on TCR beta sequences and their occurrence across donors. A handful of DR-DQ haplotypes were handled as single units for association and clustering because linkage in the cohort was strong. To predict cytomegalovirus infection status, the study combined high-throughput TCR immunosequencing, statistical association of individual TCRs with disease status, and machine learning. An earlier analysis of 587 of the donors used high-throughput TCR beta sequencing to judge whether each TCR beta V gene segment behaved as functional or pseudogenic. Among about 370 genotyped donors of the cohort, an average of about 220,000 unique TCR beta nucleotide sequences was sequenced per donor, of which about 19% were non-productive. Among the roughly 400 genotyped donors, about 85% belonged to the genetic ancestry cluster associated with self-reported Caucasian donors. All discovery cohort repertoires had been generated using a single sequencing platform. The number of typed donors differed by locus: roughly 629-640 for A, B, C, DRB1 and DQB1; some 500 for DQA1; around 580 for DPA1; and around 490 for DPB1. Both class I and class II loci were covered by HLA typing, at four-digit resolution. Genome-wide SNP genotypes for about three fifths of the 666 donors were used in a later genetic analysis, which treated that subset as a discovery cohort. Donor age, sex, ethnicity and CMV serostatus were compiled alongside the repertoire data. The study was designed to test whether signatures of past pathogen exposure could be identified by cataloging public T cell receptors. The study profiled the T cell repertoires of approximately 700 subjects by immunosequencing and related them to cytomegalovirus serostatus. In a later analysis, previously published TCR beta repertoires from fewer than 750 donors were re-analyzed and high-resolution HLA genotyping was added so that TCR occurrence patterns could be studied. What the study reported, not specific to this receptor: The study listed 170 or so TCR beta chains as associated with cytomegalovirus. The authors suggested that the approach could potentially be generalized to other disease states and immunological phenotypes. Most TCR sequences were observed very rarely across donors, whereas some public TCRs were present in many individuals. CMV serostatus was the only immune exposure information available for the cohort. A further reported finding was that TCR beta sequences accurately predicted the HLA-A and HLA-B alleles for most subjects in the first cohort. Compared with the roughly 720-donor mean, donors in an Asian-associated ancestry cluster had fewer N-insertions in productive TCRs, according to a later genetic analysis. A few of the identified cytomegalovirus-associated TCR beta chains were confirmed in vitro to be specific for cytomegalovirus antigens. The cohort was sequenced for TCR beta chains only, and without alpha or paired-chain data the features that could be detected were limited. Assigning TCR associations to individual alleles was difficult when HLA alleles, especially DR and DQ, strongly co-occurred. The classifier was reported to diagnose cytomegalovirus status with high specificity and sensitivity in both the original and validation cohorts. In a later analysis, several top co-occurrence clusters were reported to appear linked to parvovirus B19, influenza, CMV and Epstein-Barr virus. Because HLA typing was unavailable for some donors at each locus, only the typed subset was used in association tests. In a later analysis, 16,951 TCR beta sequences were associated with specific HLA alleles at a false discovery rate of 0.05. Some IMGT-functional V segments, including TRBV6-2 and TRBV6-3, could not be distinguished by the 87-base-pair reads and were therefore excluded. An association between a missense DCLRE1C variant and V-gene and J-gene trimming of TCR beta chains was found in a later genetic analysis and replicated in an independent cohort. In an earlier analysis of 587 of the donors, most TCR beta V segments appeared in productive rearrangements about 87% or about 30% of the time, broadly matching IMGT annotations. A later analysis found that TCR association rates varied across HLA loci, with DRB1 alleles showing the most associated TCRs and HLA-C alleles the fewest. Because counts were too low, about 15 rarely observed V segments, including chromosome 9 orphons, were left out of the earlier analysis of roughly 600 of the donors. Linkage disequilibrium might explain the correlated functional status among segregating V segments, but an unknown experimental factor could not be excluded. Presence/absence analyses assumed roughly uniform sequencing depth across donors, an assumption that may not hold. Most CMV-associated TCR beta chains appeared to be HLA-restricted in a later analysis, and the HLA associations seemed to be driven largely by CMV exposure. A later analysis found that HLA-associated TCR beta chains were more clonally expanded and had lower generation probabilities than equally common non-associated chains. The sequencing pipeline was judged likely to have produced a cluster of highly shared sequence variants as a technical artifact.

A few counts support this clone. Its antigen is not yet known. Base qualities are not recorded, but no much larger clone differs from it by a single base. Spanning cysteine to phenylalanine, the CDR3 consists of 12 amino acids. This entry keeps only the CDR3 DNA: 36 bases, framed from base 1. Per the germline V gene, WSHSY is the CDR1 and SAAADI is the CDR2. The V end loses 6 bases and the J end loses 4 bases, and a stretch of 9 bases separates them. The cohort comprised fewer than 750 healthy bone marrow donors. At the time of sampling, all cohort members were nominally healthy, though unrecorded immune exposures were likely present. The donor was CMV seropositive and belonged to the group of 250 to 300 seropositive cohort members. A peripheral blood sample was provided by each donor, and peripheral blood mononuclear cells were used for TCR beta sequencing. The Qiagen DNeasy Blood Extraction Kit was used to extract genomic DNA from the blood cell samples.

Library creation used the immunoSEQ multiplex PCR assay. For the multiplex PCR, a mixture combining 60 forward primers for TCR Vbeta segments and 13 reverse primers for TCR Jbeta segments was used. A multiplex PCR assay on genomic DNA amplified the CDR3 region of rearranged TCR beta genes. The amplified TCR beta libraries were sequenced on the Illumina HiSeq System as 87-base-pair reads. The study's own analysis went as follows. Across the 600 to 700 repertoires, a later analysis counted tens of millions of unique TCR beta chains, approximately 10 million of which were shared by at least two donors. To remove PCR and sequencing errors, raw reads were error-corrected and collapsed into unique sequences using a nearest-neighbor algorithm that merged closely related sequences. Alignment of CDR3 sequences to IMGT reference sequences was used to assign V, D and J gene segments. Each retained sequence needed at least a six-nucleotide match to both a V gene segment and a J gene segment. A rearrangement counted as productive if the CDR3 had no stop codons and remained in frame with V and J, and every other rearrangement counted as non-productive. CDR3 was defined by IMGT convention, running from the second conserved V-encoded cysteine to the conserved J-encoded phenylalanine. Sequences without an unambiguous match to a single V gene segment were excluded from the earlier analysis of about 600 of the donors. In an earlier analysis of approximately 590 of the donors, a V segment was called functional when productive rearrangements were above 56.7%, and segregating when the standard deviation between donors exceeded 5%. A statistical classification framework was built to diagnose cytomegalovirus status from the catalog of TCR beta chain sequences. In a later analysis, TCR nucleotide sequences were compared against IMGT/GENE-DB human TR gene sequences so that V and J genes could be assigned. Using the TCRdist pipeline, a later analysis assigned CDR3 sequences along with most-parsimonious VDJ recombination scenarios. In a later analysis, every TCR beta chain was defined by the combination of its CDR3 amino acid sequence and its V-gene family, and reads without a unique V-gene family were dropped. In a later analysis, 450 to 600 highly shared, low-generation-probability nucleotide sequences were removed to address suspected cross-contamination and a sequencing artifact. A later analysis calculated a clonal expansion index for each public chain from normalized within-repertoire ranks of inferred template counts. Generation probabilities in a later analysis came from a VDJ recombination model fitted to out-of-frame rearrangements, and those results were checked against IGoR. A later analysis scored TCR-TCR, TCR-HLA and TCR-CMV co-occurrence with hypergeometric tests, applying a repertoire-size bias correction to TCR pairs. In a later analysis, false discovery rates were estimated by permuting HLA or CMV assignments 20 times. In a later analysis, co-occurring TCRs were grouped with DBSCAN, and TCRdist sequence similarity was added when clustering was performed within HLA-allele-positive subsets. Repertoires with fewer than 30,000 or more than 120,000 public chains were left out of co-occurrence clustering, as were a handful of repertoires with anomalous nucleotide sharing. TCRdb holds this immuneACCESS table with in-frame rearrangements only. Some clones are missing; in checked studies, unresolved V genes explain under half, and the rest has no known cause. Clonal size and the V and J genes are those of that table, whereas D and trimming came from the DNA. Within this sample are over 200,000 clones, with around 70% of them counted one time only. The ten largest clonotypes hold 2.6% of the sample.

The receptor's source is a man aged 35-49 years in good health and CMV-seropositive. The rearranged segments are TRBV10-2 and TRBJ1-2; possibly the D gene is TRBD1, per 5 matching bases. Sequencing was done on a sample of PBMCs. The DNA is TGCGCCAGCAGGGCAGGGTTCTATGGCTACACCTTC. The encoded protein is CASRAGFYGYTF.